The 29 T cell receptor beta chains below were found in one sample sequenced in a study of cytomegalovirus exposure and HLA in healthy donors. PCR involved 60 Vbeta and 13 Jbeta primers. The repertoire was sequenced with immunoSEQ multiplex PCR; TCRdb's copy has only in-frame clones and lacks some. This table has approximately 99,000 clones, around 81% appearing once. Sequencing was done on a sample of PBMCs. The receptors derive from a middle-aged man in good health and CMV-seropositive.

This clone was recorded only once. The chain combines TRBV5-1 with TRBJ1-4; the match to TRBD1 covers 8 bases. The V gene end was trimmed by 1 base and the J gene end by 7 bases; junction bases not matched to a gene: 6. CDR1 is SGHRS and CDR2 is YFSETQ in the germline V gene. This CDR3 is built from 15 residues. CDR3 region: CASSLNGGTGEKLFF. In DNA form, the CDR3 reads TGCGCCAGCAGCTTGAACGGGGGGACAGGTGAAAAACTGTTTTTT.

The chain combines TRBV9 with TRBJ2-6; D not resolved. The CDR3 runs 15 residues. Deletions cut 0 bases from V and 0 bases from J, with 4 bases between. Germline CDR1 reads SGDLS; CDR2 reads YYNGEE. The CDR3 sequence: CASSVGDSGANVLTF. DNA for the CDR3: TGTGCCAGCAGCGTAGGAGACTCTGGGGCCAACGTCCTGACTTTC.

This rearrangement joins TRBV5-1 to TRBJ1-4, with D uncertain. V gave up 4 bases and J gave up 10 bases, with 23 bases separating them. The CDR3 contains 16 residues. From germline, CDR1 is SGHRS and CDR2 YFSETQ. CDR3 in DNA: TGCGCCAGCAGCGAGGGTCTTCTGCGTCTCGATGGAAAACTGTTTTTT. Protein sequence: CASSEGLLRLDGKLFF.

In this sample, this clone turned up once. This sequence joins TRBV14 and TRBJ1-4; TRBD1 aligns across 7 bases. Germline CDR1 and CDR2: SGHDN and FVKESK. V lost 4 bases and J lost 7; bases outside the gene matches: 9. The CDR3 length is 15 residues. The CDR3 DNA is TGTGCCAGCAGCCCCCACAGGGGAGAGGGTGAAAAACTGTTTTTT. Translated: CASSPHRGEGEKLFF.

The rearrangement uses TRBV2 and TRBJ1-5, with D possibly matching TRBD1 (6 bases). CDR3 length: 15 residues. The germline V gene encodes CDR1 SNHLY and CDR2 FYNNEI. Trimming left V 7 bases short and J 6 bases short, with 19 bases between. In nucleotides, the CDR3 is TGTGCCAGCACGGAAAGGACGGGAGGGGGTCAGCCCCAGCATTTT. Its protein is CASTERTGGGQPQHF.

The chain links TRBV7-9 to TRBJ1-1; TRBD1 matches at 8 bases. Germline V gene data show CDR1 as SEHNR and CDR2 as FQNEAQ (reference sequence). Germline trimming cut 0 bases from V and 3 bases from J; bases unmatched to any gene: 0. The CDR3 runs 14 residues. The CDR3 loop reads CASSLAQGDTEAFF. CDR3 DNA: TGTGCCAGCAGCTTAGCACAGGGGGACACTGAAGCTTTCTTT.

The chain is built from TRBV6-5 and TRBJ1-1, with TRBD1 matching 7 bases. J gave up 8 bases and V 5 bases, and 5 bases lay outside the gene matches. There are 12 residues in the CDR3. Germline-derived CDR1 and CDR2 are MNHEY and SVGAGI. This chain's CDR3 is CASSRMDREAFF. As DNA, the CDR3 is TGTGCCAGCAGTCGAATGGACAGGGAAGCTTTCTTT.

J is TRBJ2-5 and V is TRBV27; 9 positions agree with TRBD1. Judging by the DNA end, TRBJ2-7 fits better; the J call may be wrong. This CDR3 is 14 amino acids long. Germline values: CDR1 MNHEY, CDR2 SMNVEV (reference sequence). CDR3 sequence reads: CASSSQGAIYEQYF. The CDR3 DNA reads as TGTGCCAGCAGTTCACAGGGGGCTATATACGAGCAGTACTTC.

CDR3 sequence: CASSQNPTGGGYGYTF. The DNA for the CDR3 is TGTGCCAGCAGCCAAAACCCGACAGGTGGAGGCTATGGCTACACCTTC. The rearrangement uses TRBV5-5 and TRBJ1-2; D is possibly TRBD1 (6 bases). Looked up from germline, CDR1 is SGHKS and CDR2 is YYEKEE (reference sequence). The CDR3 has 16 residues. V was clipped by 4 bases and J by 4 bases, with 20 bases between them.

The chain couples TRBV10-3 to TRBJ2-3; D unresolved. This CDR3 spans 12 amino acids. V gave up 6 bases and J gave up 6 bases, with 10 bases separating them. The germline V gene encodes CDR1 ENHRY and CDR2 SYGVKD. Here the CDR3 reads CAIRGSGDTQYF. CDR3 in DNA: TGTGCCATCAGGGGTTCCGGGGATACGCAGTATTTT.

The chain links TRBV4-1 to TRBJ2-5; 7 positions match TRBD2. Per germline, CDR1 MGHRA and CDR2 YSYEKL. Trimming removed 0 bases from V and 11 bases from J; junction bases left unmatched: 9. The CDR3 runs to 14 residues. CDR3 amino acids: CASSQDFIGGEQYF. In nucleotides, the CDR3 is TGCGCCAGCAGCCAAGATTTCATTGGGGGGGAGCAGTACTTC.

Remarks on this clone: The junction differs from germline at one of its ends, possibly a read error. The chain is built from TRBV9 and TRBJ2-4, with TRBD1 identical over 9 bases. The germline gives CDR1 SGDLS, CDR2 YYNGEE. The CDR3 extends over 16 amino acids. Here the CDR3 DNA reads TGTGCCAGCAGCCCAGGACAGGGGAGCGCCAAAAACAGTCAGTACTTC. Amino acids: CASSPGQGSAKNSQYF.

This chain joins TRBV11-2 and TRBJ2-7; 8 positions match TRBD1. The V gene end was trimmed by 3 bases and the J gene end by 5 bases; junction bases not matched to a gene: 6. The length of the CDR3 is 14 residues. The germline V gene has CDR1 SGHAT and CDR2 FQNNGV. Here the CDR3 DNA reads TGTGCCAGCAGCTTTGGACAGGGTTATGACGAGCAGTACTTC. Translated: CASSFGQGYDEQYF.

The rearrangement uses TRBV19 and TRBJ1-3; tentative D call: TRBD1 (5 bases). With 5 bases removed from V and 1 base from J, the gap between germline ends came to 15 bases. Per germline, CDR1 LNHDA and CDR2 SQIVND (reference sequence). The length of the CDR3 is 16 residues. Written as DNA, the CDR3 is TGTGCCAGTAGTTCTGCAGGGATGTCTTCTGGAAACACCATATATTTT. Translating gives CASSSAGMSSGNTIYF.

Notes on this clone: The junction departs from germline at one end; a sequencing error may be responsible. This rearrangement joins TRBV5-8 to TRBJ2-7, with no clear D. This CDR3 contains 14 residues. Germline lookup yields CDR1 SGHTS and CDR2 YDEGEE. CDR3 region: CTSSLSTITYEQYF. CDR3 sequence (DNA): TGTACCAGCAGCCTATCGACAATCACCTACGAGCAGTACTTC.

This clone was seen only a few times. The V gene is TRBV27, the J gene TRBJ1-4; 11 nucleotides line up with TRBD1. V lost 5 bases to trimming and J lost 7 bases; unmatched junction nucleotides: 3. The CDR3 runs 14 residues. The germline gives CDR1 MNHEY, CDR2 SMNVEV (reference sequence). The CDR3 loop reads CASSDGTGGEKLFF. The CDR3, as DNA: TGTGCCAGCAGTGACGGGACAGGGGGTGAAAAACTGTTTTTT. Filled out from reference TRBV27 and TRBJ1-4, the complete variable domain reads EAQVTQNPRYLITVTGKKLTVTCSQNMNHEYMSWYRQDPGLGLRQIYYSMNVEVTDKGDVPEGYKVSRKEKRNFPLILESPSPNQTSLYFCASSDGTGGEKLFFGSGTQLSVL.

The chain employs TRBV7-3 and TRBJ2-2; D is uncertain. CDR1 and CDR2 from the germline V gene are SGHTA and FQGTGA. Between the trimmed V and J ends, which lost 8 bases and 4 bases, there was a span of 14 bases. The CDR3 spans 14 residues. The chain's CDR3 is CASRPHPGTGELFF. CDR3 sequence (DNA): TGTGCCAGCCGGCCCCATCCAGGCACCGGGGAGCTGTTTTTT.

The V gene is TRBV27, the J gene TRBJ2-7; 14 bases line up with TRBD2. Losses at the gene ends were 2 bases for V and 6 bases for J; bases not matched to a gene: 3. This CDR3 is built from 15 residues. Germline V gives CDR1 MNHEY, CDR2 SMNVEV (reference sequence). The CDR3 sequence: CASSLGTSGSFEQYF. The CDR3 nucleotides read TGTGCCAGCAGTTTAGGGACTAGCGGGAGCTTCGAGCAGTACTTC.

This clone came up once. V usage is TRBV5-4 and J usage is TRBJ2-1; D is perhaps TRBD2 (6 bases). Germline assignment: CDR1 SGHNT and CDR2 YYREEE (reference sequence). Trimming left V 4 bases short and J 15 bases short, with 17 bases between. The CDR3 totals 12 residues. CDR3 sequence reads: CASSATGERPFF. Written as DNA, the CDR3 is TGTGCCAGCAGCGCGACGGGGGAAAGACCGTTCTTC.

This chain connects TRBV19 to TRBJ1-4; D might be TRBD1 (6 bases). The ends were cut back, 7 bases at V and 1 base at J, with 19 bases in the middle. The CDR3 extends over 17 amino acids. Germline V gene data show CDR1 as LNHDA and CDR2 as SQIVND (reference sequence). This chain's CDR3 is CASTRRTRGRTNEKLFF. CDR3 coding DNA: TGTGCCAGTACCCGAAGAACCAGGGGTCGAACTAATGAAAAACTGTTTTTT.

The chain uses TRBV21-1 and TRBJ2-7; TRBD1 is taken as the D call from the table, unchecked against the DNA. TRBV21-1 constitutes a pseudogene. This CDR3 is 21 amino acids long. CDR3 residues: CASSKAGTGGAWGGSGYEQYF. DNA for the CDR3: TGTGCCAGCAGCAAGGCCGGGACAGGGGGCGCATGGGGCGGGAGCGGGTACGAGCAGTACTTC.

This clone has just one count. The chain has TRBV5-1 and TRBJ2-3; TRBD1 agrees at 7 bases. Germline assignment: CDR1 SGHRS and CDR2 YFSETQ. This CDR3 has 15 amino acids. After removal of 4 bases from V and 1 base from J, the junction contained 6 bases not matched to a gene. The CDR3 bases are TGCGCCAGCAGCGCCGGGACAGTCGGCACAGATACGCAGTATTTT. Its translation: CASSAGTVGTDTQYF.

This clone was counted once. The V gene is TRBV9, the J gene TRBJ2-3, with 8 bases fitting TRBD1. V gave up 3 bases and J gave up 3 bases; unmatched junction bases: 6. This CDR3 has 15 residues. Germline CDR1 SGDLS, CDR2 YYNGEE. CDR3 coding DNA: TGTGCCAGCAGCGGAGACAGGGGCGTAACAGATACGCAGTATTTT. This codes for CASSGDRGVTDTQYF.

The chain uses TRBV2 and TRBJ2-3; 8 bases fit TRBD1. The CDR3 is 14 residues long. V shed 9 bases and J 1 base; nucleotides not matched to a gene: 6. Per the germline V gene, CDR1 is SNHLY and CDR2 is FYNNEI. The CDR3 DNA sequence: TGTGCCAGGCGACAGGGGCGAGGCACAGATACGCAGTATTTT. Translated, it gives CARRQGRGTDTQYF.

The chain has TRBV5-4 and TRBJ1-1, with 9 bases fitting TRBD1. In germline, CDR1 is SGHNT, CDR2 YYREEE (reference sequence). The CDR3 is made up of 15 amino acids. V was pared by 4 bases and J by 5 bases, with 9 bases of the junction left unmatched. The CDR3 coding sequence is TGTGCCAGCAGCGACAGAATGACAGGGGGTACTGAAGCTTTCTTT. Translated, it gives CASSDRMTGGTEAFF.

The chain recombines TRBV7-7 with TRBJ2-4; D possibly corresponds to TRBD1 (8 bases). The CDR3 contains 15 residues. Germline assignment: CDR1 SSHAT and CDR2 FNYEAQ (reference sequence). The V end was cut by 4 bases, the J end by 3 bases, with 13 bases between. Here the CDR3 reads CASSWGGQDKNIQYF. CDR3 DNA sequence: TGTGCCAGCAGCTGGGGGGGACAGGACAAAAACATTCAGTACTTC.

This clone was recorded only once. V usage is TRBV5-5 and J usage is TRBJ2-3, with a weak D call TRBD2 (5 bases). Trimming removed 0 bases from V and 2 bases from J, with 10 bases in between. Germline V lookup: CDR1 SGHKS, CDR2 YYEKEE (reference sequence). This CDR3 has 15 amino acids. The CDR3 loop reads CASSLGTTNTDTQYF. The CDR3 region has the DNA TGTGCCAGCAGCTTGGGTACGACTAACACAGATACGCAGTATTTT.

V usage is TRBV5-6 and J usage is TRBJ2-5, with D maybe TRBD1 (6 bases). The CDR3 consists of 13 residues. V lost 4 bases and J lost 7, with 14 bases in between. CDR1 is SGHDT, CDR2 YYEEEE, per germline. The DNA of the CDR3 is TGTGCCAGCAGCATTCAGGGGTCGGGGACCCAGTACTTC. Protein product: CASSIQGSGTQYF.

The chain combines TRBV5-1 with TRBJ2-1, with a weak D call TRBD1 (6 bases). The V gene's germline CDR1 is SGHRS and CDR2 YFSETQ. This CDR3 region has 13 residues. The V end was cut by 2 bases, the J end by 4 bases, with 7 bases between. The CDR3 loop is CASSFGQYNEQFF. CDR3 DNA sequence: TGCGCCAGCAGCTTCGGACAGTACAATGAGCAGTTCTTC.